A single sample gave rise to the 13 T cell receptor beta chains below, sequenced in a study of blood T cell repertoires in COVID-19. Sequenced by immunoSEQ multiplex PCR; TCRdb stores in-frame clones only, minus some. The repertoire holds under 95,000 clones, roughly 84% seen once, with roughly 4.5% in the top ten. Sample: peripheral blood. The receptor source for this set is a woman of 80 years or more with acute or convalescent COVID-19.

In its sample, this clone was seen a few times. The genes are TRBV29-1 and TRBJ2-1; 11 positions match TRBD2. CDR3 length: 15 residues. In germline, CDR1 is SQVTM, CDR2 ANQGSEA. V gave up 5 bases and J gave up 9 bases; unmatched junction bases: 12. CDR3 DNA: TGCAGCGTTCCCCGACTAGCGGGAACTGGGGGTGAGCAGTTCTTC. Translation: CSVPRLAGTGGEQFF.

This chain links TRBV4-1 with TRBJ2-7; perhaps TRBD1 as D (5 bases). Trimming shortened V by 0 bases and J by 3 bases, and 15 bases separated the two germline ends. CDR3 length equals 16 residues. CDR1 is MGHRA, CDR2 YSYEKL, per germline. The CDR3 is CASSQERVLGDYEQYF. CDR3 sequence (DNA): TGCGCCAGCAGCCAAGAAAGGGTGTTAGGGGACTACGAGCAGTACTTC.

The genes are TRBV13 and TRBJ2-5, with D tentatively TRBD2 (5 bases). CDR1 PRHDT and CDR2 FYEKMQ come from the germline V gene (reference sequence). Trimming pared 5 bases from V and 5 bases from J, leaving 12 bases between. CDR3 size: 13 residues. CDR3 region: CASSPRRGETQYF. The CDR3 nucleotides are TGTGCCAGCAGCCCGCGTCGGGGTGAGACCCAGTACTTC.

The chain combines TRBV3-1 (or the pseudogene TRBV3-2) with TRBJ1-1; 10 nucleotides match TRBD1. V dropped 5 bases and J dropped 13; count of bases not matched to a gene: 10. The germline CDR1 and CDR2 sequences are LGHDT and YNNKEL (reference sequence). This CDR3 has 13 amino acids. CDR3 region: CASSVFGTGVLFF. CDR3 DNA sequence: TGTGCCAGCAGCGTTTTCGGGACAGGGGTTCTTTTCTTT.

The V gene is TRBV28, the J gene TRBJ2-5; TRBD1 might be the D (5 bases). The germline gives CDR1 MDHEN, CDR2 SYDVKM. The CDR3 is 13 amino acids. V gave up 5 bases and J gave up 2 bases, with 9 bases separating them. CDR3 sequence: CASSLGRQETQYF. The CDR3 bases are TGTGCCAGCAGTCTGGGGCGGCAAGAGACCCAGTACTTC.

The chain combines TRBV7-2 with TRBJ2-3, with 8 nucleotides matching TRBD1. Germline-derived CDR1 and CDR2 are SGHTA and FQGNSA. V gave up 5 bases and J gave up 1 base; unmatched junction bases: 11. The CDR3 consists of 17 residues. CDR3 coding DNA: TGTGCCAGCAGCCATGGACAGGGCCTGGTAGGCACAGATACGCAGTATTTT. Translating it yields CASSHGQGLVGTDTQYF.

This chain connects TRBV3-1 (or the pseudogene TRBV3-2) to TRBJ1-1; TRBD1 might be the D (6 bases). The CDR3 covers 14 residues. V was trimmed by 1 base and J by 1 base, leaving 7 bases between them. CDR1 is LGHDT, CDR2 YNNKEL, per germline (reference sequence). The CDR3 loop is CASSQVGGNTEAFF. The CDR3 bases are TGTGCCAGCAGCCAAGTAGGGGGGAACACTGAAGCTTTCTTT.

The CDR3 region has the DNA TGTGCCAGTCTAAATCCGGGAGGCCCTAACACCGGGGAGCTGTTTTTT. As protein: CASLNPGGPNTGELFF. J is TRBJ2-2 and V is TRBV19, with 7 bases that match TRBD2. The CDR3 is 16 residues long. In germline, CDR1 is LNHDA, CDR2 SQIVND (reference sequence). V lost 8 bases, J lost 2 bases, and 11 bases stayed unmatched.

J is TRBJ1-5 and V is TRBV2, with 9 bases matching TRBD1. V shed 5 bases, J shed 7 bases, and the junction held 9 bases outside the gene matches. The CDR3 covers 15 residues. Germline CDR1 and CDR2: SNHLY and FYNNEI. The chain's CDR3 is CASSLRDRAKQPQHF. The CDR3 coding sequence is TGTGCCAGCAGTCTCCGGGACAGGGCCAAACAGCCCCAGCATTTT. The whole variable domain, remainder taken from reference TRBV2 and TRBJ1-5, is EPEVTQTPSHQVTQMGQEVILRCVPISNHLYFYWYRQILGQKVEFLVSFYNNEISEKSEIFDDQFSVERPDGSNFTLKIRSTKLEDSAMYFCASSLRDRAKQPQHFGDGTRLSIL.

The V gene is TRBV6-5, the J gene TRBJ2-1; TRBD2 matches at 9 bases. The V gene end was trimmed by 10 bases and the J gene end by 10 bases; junction bases not matched to a gene: 11. The CDR3 has 13 amino acids. Germline V CDR1 and CDR2: MNHEY, SVGAGI. CDR3 residues: CAITRLAVGEQFF. CDR3 nucleotides: TGTGCCATCACCCGACTAGCGGTTGGGGAGCAGTTCTTC.

The chain recombines TRBV3-1 (or the pseudogene TRBV3-2) with TRBJ1-2; TRBD1 is a possible D gene (5 bases). The germline V gene has CDR1 LGHDT and CDR2 YNNKEL (reference sequence). CDR3 size: 14 residues. Trimming pared 3 bases from V and 7 bases from J, leaving 15 bases between. The CDR3, as DNA: TGTGCCAGCAGCCAGAGCATGAGGGGACTTGGCTACACCTTC. Translated: CASSQSMRGLGYTF.

This clone was picked up a small number of times. V usage is TRBV25-1 and J usage is TRBJ1-4; 8 bases line up with TRBD1. With 3 bases clipped from V and 8 bases from J, the junction kept 5 bases outside the gene matches. CDR1 and CDR2 (germline): MGHDK, SYGVNS. The CDR3 consists of 14 residues. The CDR3 protein is CASSDRGQLEKLFF. The CDR3 DNA follows: TGTGCCAGCAGTGACAGGGGGCAACTAGAAAAACTGTTTTTT.

The chain carries TRBV30 and TRBJ1-1; D gene ambiguous. Germline V gene sequence: CDR1 GTSNPN, CDR2 SVGIG (reference sequence). Trimming cost V 0 bases and J 6 bases, with 11 bases left between them. This CDR3 comprises 13 residues. The CDR3 protein is CAWSVRTRAEAFF. The CDR3 DNA reads as TGTGCCTGGAGTGTCAGGACGCGGGCTGAAGCTTTCTTT.